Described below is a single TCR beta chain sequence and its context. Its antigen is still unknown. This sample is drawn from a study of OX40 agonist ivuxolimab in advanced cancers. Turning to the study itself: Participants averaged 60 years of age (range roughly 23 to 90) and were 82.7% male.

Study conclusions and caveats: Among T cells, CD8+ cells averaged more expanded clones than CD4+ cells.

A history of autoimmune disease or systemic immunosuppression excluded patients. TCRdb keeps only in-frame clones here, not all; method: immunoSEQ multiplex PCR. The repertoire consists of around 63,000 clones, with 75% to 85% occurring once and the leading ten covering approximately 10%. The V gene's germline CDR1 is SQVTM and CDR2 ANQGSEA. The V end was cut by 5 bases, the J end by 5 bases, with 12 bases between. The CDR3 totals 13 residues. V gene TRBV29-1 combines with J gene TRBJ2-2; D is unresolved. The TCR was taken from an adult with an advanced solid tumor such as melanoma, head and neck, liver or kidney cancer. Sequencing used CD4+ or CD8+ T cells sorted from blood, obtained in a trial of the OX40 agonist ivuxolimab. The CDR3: CSVRNPLTGELFF. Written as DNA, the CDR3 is TGCAGCGTTAGGAACCCCCTTACCGGGGAGCTGTTTTTT.